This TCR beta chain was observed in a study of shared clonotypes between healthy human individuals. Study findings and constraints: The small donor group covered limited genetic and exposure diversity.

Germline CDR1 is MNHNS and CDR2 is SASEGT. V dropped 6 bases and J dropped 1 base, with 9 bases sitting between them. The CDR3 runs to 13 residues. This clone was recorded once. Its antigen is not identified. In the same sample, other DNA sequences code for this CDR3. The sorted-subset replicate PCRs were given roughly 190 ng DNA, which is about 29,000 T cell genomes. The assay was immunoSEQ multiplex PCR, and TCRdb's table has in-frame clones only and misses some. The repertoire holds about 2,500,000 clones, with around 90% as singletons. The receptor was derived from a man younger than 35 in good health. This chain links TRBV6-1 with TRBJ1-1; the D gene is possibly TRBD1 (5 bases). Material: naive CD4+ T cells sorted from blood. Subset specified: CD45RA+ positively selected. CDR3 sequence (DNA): TGTGCCAGCAGCGCCACAGGGAACACTGAAGCTTTCTTT. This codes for CASSATGNTEAFF.